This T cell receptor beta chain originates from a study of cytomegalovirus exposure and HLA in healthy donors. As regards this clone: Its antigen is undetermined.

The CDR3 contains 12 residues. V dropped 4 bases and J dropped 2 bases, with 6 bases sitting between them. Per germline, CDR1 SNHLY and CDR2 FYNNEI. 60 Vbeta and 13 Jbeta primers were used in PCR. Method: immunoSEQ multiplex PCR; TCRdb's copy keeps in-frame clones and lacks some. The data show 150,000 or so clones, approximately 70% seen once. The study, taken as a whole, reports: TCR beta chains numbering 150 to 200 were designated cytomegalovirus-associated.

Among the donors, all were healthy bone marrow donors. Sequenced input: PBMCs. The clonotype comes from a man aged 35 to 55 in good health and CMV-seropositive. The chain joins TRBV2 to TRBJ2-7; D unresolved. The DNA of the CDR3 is TGTGCCAGCAGTGTGGAGACCTACGAGCAGTACTTC. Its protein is CASSVETYEQYF.